The T cell receptor (beta chain) under discussion was sequenced for a study of blood T cell repertoires in COVID-19. Profiled with immunoSEQ multiplex PCR; TCRdb holds only in-frame clones, not every one. Seen here are fewer than 350,000 clones, approximately 91% observed once, and the top ten hold over 2%. Germline CDR1 reads LNHDA; CDR2 reads SQIVND (reference sequence). The length of the CDR3 is 17 residues. Trimming took 4 bases from V and 3 from J, leaving 18 bases between them. Sequencing was performed on PBMCs or T cells enriched from blood (not recorded which). The V call is TRBV19, the J call TRBJ2-2, with D possibly TRBD2 on 5 matching bases. The origin of this receptor is a woman aged 40 to 50 with acute COVID-19. CDR3 nucleotide sequence: TGTGCCAGTAGTAGGGGAGAGACGCTCCCGGACACCGGGGAGCTGTTTTTT. It codes for CASSRGETLPDTGELFF.